Sequencing of this TCR beta chain was carried out in a study of regulatory T cells in long-lasting Graves disease. Arm-PCR of CDR3 regions and iRepertoire HTBI primers were used to build TCR beta libraries. From the multiplex PCR reads, TCRdb called clonotypes with MiXCR, one entry per CDR3 protein. The repertoire includes approximately 480,000 distinct CDR3 sequences, 16% of them detected once, and more than 10% sits in the top ten. Time point meaning: newly diagnosed GD, antithyroid drugs for less than 3 months. PBMC-derived RNA was used for the TCR library. The diagnosis of Graves' disease used American Thyroid Association guidelines. Study-level findings and limits: When disease was persistent, TRBV28, TRBJ1-2 and TRBJ2-5 were the favored segments. Persistent Graves' cases showed lower TCR diversity than newly diagnosed cases.

This clonotype was detected ten times or more. The antigen is unknown. This CDR3 spans 15 amino acids. Trimming at V came to 4 bases and at J to 5 bases, leaving 12 bases not matched to a gene. Germline CDR1 SQVTM, CDR2 ANQGSEA. The sample was also linked to a second study, of T cells in Graves' hyperthyroidism and ophthalmopathy.

This specimen was peripheral blood mononuclear cells (PBMCs), taken at new diagnosis, from a patient treated with antithyroid drugs. The V gene is TRBV29-1, the J gene TRBJ2-7, with TRBD2 identical over 9 bases. The clonotype was recovered from a man between 40 and 49 years old with Graves disease. CDR3 residues: CSVAGGAGGVDEQYF. The DNA for the CDR3 is TGCAGCGTTGCGGGTGGAGCGGGAGGTGTGGACGAGCAGTACTTC.